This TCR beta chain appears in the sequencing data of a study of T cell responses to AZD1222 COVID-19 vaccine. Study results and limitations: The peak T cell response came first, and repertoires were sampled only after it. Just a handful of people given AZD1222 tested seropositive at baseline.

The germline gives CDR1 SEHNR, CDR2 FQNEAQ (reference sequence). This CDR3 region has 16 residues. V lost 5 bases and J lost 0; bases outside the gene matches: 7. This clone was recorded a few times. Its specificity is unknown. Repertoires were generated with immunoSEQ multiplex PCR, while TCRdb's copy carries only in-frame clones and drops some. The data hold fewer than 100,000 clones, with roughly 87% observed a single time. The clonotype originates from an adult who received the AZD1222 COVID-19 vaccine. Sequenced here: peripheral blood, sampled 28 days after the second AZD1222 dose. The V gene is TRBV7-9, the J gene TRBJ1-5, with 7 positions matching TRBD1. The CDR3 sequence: CASSEGAGGSNQPQHF. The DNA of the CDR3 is TGTGCCAGCAGCGAGGGGGCCGGGGGTAGCAATCAGCCCCAGCATTTT.